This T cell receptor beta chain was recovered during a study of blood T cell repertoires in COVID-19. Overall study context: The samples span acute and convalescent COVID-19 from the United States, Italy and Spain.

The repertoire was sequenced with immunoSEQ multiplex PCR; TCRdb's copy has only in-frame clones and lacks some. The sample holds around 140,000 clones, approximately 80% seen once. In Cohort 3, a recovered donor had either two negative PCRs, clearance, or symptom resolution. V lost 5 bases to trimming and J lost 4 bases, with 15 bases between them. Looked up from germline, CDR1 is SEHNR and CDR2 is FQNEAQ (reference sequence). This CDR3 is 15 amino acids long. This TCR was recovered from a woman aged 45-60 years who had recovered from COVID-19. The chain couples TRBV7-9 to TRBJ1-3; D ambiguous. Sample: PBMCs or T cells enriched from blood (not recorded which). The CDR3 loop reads CASSHLSGRGNTIYF. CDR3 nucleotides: TGTGCCAGCAGCCACCTTAGTGGTCGGGGAAACACCATATATTTT.